The clone carrying this T cell receptor beta chain has just one count. PCR involved 60 Vbeta and 13 Jbeta primers. The assay was immunoSEQ multiplex PCR, and TCRdb's table has in-frame clones only and misses some. The table records 110,000 to 150,000 clones, 65% to 85% of them present only once. These data are taken from a study of cytomegalovirus exposure and HLA in healthy donors. Looked up from germline, CDR1 is MNHNY and CDR2 is SVGAGI (reference sequence). Trimming shortened V by 2 bases and J by 0 bases, and 7 bases separated the two germline ends. The CDR3 spans 14 residues. The V gene is TRBV6-6, the J gene TRBJ1-1, with D hard to call. Source material: PBMCs. This clonotype originated in a male donor in good health and CMV-seronegative. This chain's CDR3 is CASSYGEMNTEAFF. CDR3 coding DNA: TGTGCCAGCAGTTACGGAGAAATGAACACTGAAGCTTTCTTT.